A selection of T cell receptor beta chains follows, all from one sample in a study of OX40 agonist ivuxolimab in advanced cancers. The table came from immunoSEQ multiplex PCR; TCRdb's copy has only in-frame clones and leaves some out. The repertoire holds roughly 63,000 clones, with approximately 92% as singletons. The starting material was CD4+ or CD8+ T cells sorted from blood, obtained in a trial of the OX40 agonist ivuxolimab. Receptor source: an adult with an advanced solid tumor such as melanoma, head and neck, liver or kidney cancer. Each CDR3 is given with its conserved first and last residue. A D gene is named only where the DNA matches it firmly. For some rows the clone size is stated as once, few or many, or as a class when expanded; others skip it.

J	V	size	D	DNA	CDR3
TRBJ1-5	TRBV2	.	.	TGTGCCAGCAGTGAGTGGGAGAGCAATCAGCCCCAGCATTTT	CASSEWESNQPQHF
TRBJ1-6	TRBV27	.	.	TGTGCCAGCAGTTCCCAACTTTCACCCCTCCACTTT	CASSSQLSPLHF
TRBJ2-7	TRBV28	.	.	TGTGCCAGCAGTTTAACCGGGTACGAGCAGTACTTC	CASSLTGYEQYF
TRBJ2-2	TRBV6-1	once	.	TGTGCCAGCAGTGAAAGCCCTTTAGCGCTGGGGGGCGGGGAGCTGTTTTTT	CASSESPLALGGGELFF
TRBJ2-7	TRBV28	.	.	TGTGCCAGCAGTGACACAGGATTCTCCTACGAGCAGTACTTC	CASSDTGFSYEQYF
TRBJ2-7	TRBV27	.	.	TGTGCCAGCACCCACCAGCCAGTGGGGGGCTTCGAGCAGTACTTC	CASTHQPVGGFEQYF
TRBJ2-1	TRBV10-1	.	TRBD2	TGCGCCAGCAGTGAGTCGCTAGCGGAACCCTACAATGAGCAGTTCTTC	CASSESLAEPYNEQFF
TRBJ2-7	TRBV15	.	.	TGTGCCACCAGCACTGGACAGTCCTACGAGCAGTACTTC	CATSTGQSYEQYF
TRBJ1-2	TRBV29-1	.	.	TGCAGCGTTGAAGGCTTCCTGGGTGGCTACACCTTC	CSVEGFLGGYTF
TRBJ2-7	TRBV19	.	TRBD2	TGTGCCAGTAGTCGGGGAGCGGGAACCTACGAGCAGTACTTC	CASSRGAGTYEQYF
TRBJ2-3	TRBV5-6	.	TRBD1	TGTGCCAGCAGCTACCAGGGGGCGGCAGATACGCAGTATTTT	CASSYQGAADTQYF
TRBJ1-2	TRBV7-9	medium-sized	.	TGTGCCAGCAGCTTGGGCAGTCGCGGCTACACCTTC	CASSLGSRGYTF
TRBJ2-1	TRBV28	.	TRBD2	TGTGCCAGCAGCTCCCGACTAGCGGGAGACCGTTACAATGAGCAGTTCTTC	CASSSRLAGDRYNEQFF
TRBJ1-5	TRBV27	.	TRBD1	TGTGCCAGCAGTTTAGACAGGGGGACTCAGCCCCAGCATTTT	CASSLDRGTQPQHF
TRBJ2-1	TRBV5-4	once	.	TGTGCCAGCAGCCGACTACAAGGGCGGGACAATGAGCAGTTCTTC	CASSRLQGRDNEQFF
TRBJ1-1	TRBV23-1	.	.	TGCGCCAGCACACAGGGTTATTTAATGAACACTGAAGCTTTCTTT	CASTQGYLMNTEAFF
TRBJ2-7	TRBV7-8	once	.	TGTGCCAGCAGCGCGGACAACTACGAGCAGTACTTC	CASSADNYEQYF
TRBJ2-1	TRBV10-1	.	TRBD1	TGCGCCAGCAGTGCAGACAGGGACTCCTACAATGAGCAGTTCTTC	CASSADRDSYNEQFF
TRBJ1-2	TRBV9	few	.	TGTGCCAGCAGCGGATACCGGGACCGCTGGGGCTACACCTTC	CASSGYRDRWGYTF
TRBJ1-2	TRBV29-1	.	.	TGCAGCGTTGGGGGCGGGGAGACCCTCTTCGCTAACTATGGCTACACCTTC	CSVGGGETLFANYGYTF
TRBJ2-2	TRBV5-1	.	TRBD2	TGCGCCAGCAGCTCCCACCTCACTAGCGGGATGAACACCGGGGAGCTGTTTTTT	CASSSHLTSGMNTGELFF
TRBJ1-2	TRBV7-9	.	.	TGTGCCAGCAGCTTAAAACTCACCGGGACACCCTATGGCTACACCTTC	CASSLKLTGTPYGYTF
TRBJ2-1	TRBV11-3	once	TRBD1	TGTGCCAGCAGCCCCCGGACAGGGTTCAATGAGCAGTTCTTC	CASSPRTGFNEQFF
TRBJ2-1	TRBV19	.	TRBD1	TGTGCCAGTAGTTTTGGGACAGGGGGTAGTGAGCAGTTCTTC	CASSFGTGGSEQFF
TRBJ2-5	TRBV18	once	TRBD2	TGTGCCACACCTCCCCAGCGGGGGCTTAACCAAGAGACCCAGTACTTC	CATPPQRGLNQETQYF
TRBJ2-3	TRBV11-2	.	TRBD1	TGTGCCAGCAGCTTAGACAGGGACAGGGGACGTAGCACAGATACGCAGTATTTT	CASSLDRDRGRSTDTQYF
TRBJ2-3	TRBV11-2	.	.	TGTGCCAGCACCCTAGGGGGGCTCTCGGATACGCAGTATTTT	CASTLGGLSDTQYF
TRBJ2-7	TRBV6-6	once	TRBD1	TGTGCCAGCAGTGGACAGGGGTTTAGCTACGAGCAGTACTTC	CASSGQGFSYEQYF
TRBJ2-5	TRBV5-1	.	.	TGCGCCAGCAGCTTGGGAGGGTGGCAAGAGACCCAGTACTTC	CASSLGGWQETQYF
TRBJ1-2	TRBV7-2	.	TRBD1	TGTGCCAGCAGCCTCAACAGGGGACTTCAATCGGGTGGCTACACCTTC	CASSLNRGLQSGGYTF
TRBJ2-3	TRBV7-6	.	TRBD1	TGTGCCAGCAGCGCCTACAGGGGTAGTACAGATACGCAGTATTTT	CASSAYRGSTDTQYF
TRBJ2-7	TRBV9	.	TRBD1	TGTGCCAGCAGCGAGACCGGGACAGGGGAATACGAGCAGTACTTC	CASSETGTGEYEQYF
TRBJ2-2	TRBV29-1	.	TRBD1	TGCAGCGCCCGGGACAGAAACACCGGGGAGCTGTTTTTT	CSARDRNTGELFF
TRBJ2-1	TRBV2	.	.	TGTGCCAGCAGTGGGATTGAGGGAATGAACAATGAGCAGTTCTTC	CASSGIEGMNNEQFF
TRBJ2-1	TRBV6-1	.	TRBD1	TGTGCCAGCAGTGAAAGGACAGGGGGCCTTGAGCAGTTCTTC	CASSERTGGLEQFF
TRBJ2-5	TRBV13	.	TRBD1	TGTGCCAGCAGCCCCGGGACAGGGGGCCCGGCAGGAGAGACCCAGTACTTC	CASSPGTGGPAGETQYF
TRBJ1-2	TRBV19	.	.	TGTGCCAGCACGGGGGATTACTATGGCTACACCTTC	CASTGDYYGYTF
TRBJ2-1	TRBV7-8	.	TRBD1	TGTGCCAGCAGCTTAGCCGGGACAGGGGCCTACAATGAGCAGTTCTTC	CASSLAGTGAYNEQFF
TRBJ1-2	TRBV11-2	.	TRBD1	TGTGCCAGCAGCCGCGGACAGGGCGATGGCTACACCTTC	CASSRGQGDGYTF
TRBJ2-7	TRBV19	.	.	TGTGCCAGTAGTATTTTTCCCCGCTACGAGCAGTACTTC	CASSIFPRYEQYF
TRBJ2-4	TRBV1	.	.	TGCACCAGCAGCCAAGATCGGGGGGTCCTGAGACTAGGCGGGTTGTTAATGAACATTCAGTACTTC	CTSSQDRGVLRLGGLLMNIQYF
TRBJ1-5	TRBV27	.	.	TGTGCCAGCAGTTGGGGTAGGGATCAGCCCCAGCATTTT	CASSWGRDQPQHF
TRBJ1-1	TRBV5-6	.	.	TGTGCCAGCAGCTTGCAGAACACTGAAGCTTTCTTT	CASSLQNTEAFF
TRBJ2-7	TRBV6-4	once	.	TGTGCCAGCGCCGCCTGGGCAGGCGTGGGCTACGAGCAGTACTTC	CASAAWAGVGYEQYF
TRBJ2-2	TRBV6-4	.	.	TGTGCCAGCAGTGTAGGGACAACGAACACCGGGGAGCTGTTTTTT	CASSVGTTNTGELFF
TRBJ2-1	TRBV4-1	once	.	TGCGCCAGCAGCCGAGGGGGGTACAATGAGCAGTTCTTC	CASSRGGYNEQFF
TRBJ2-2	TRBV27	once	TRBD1	TGTGCCAGCACTCCGTTCGGGACAGGGAACACCGGGGAGCTGTTTTTT	CASTPFGTGNTGELFF
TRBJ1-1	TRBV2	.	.	TGTGCCCAGGGCAGGGGAGACACTGAAGCTTTCTTT	CAQGRGDTEAFF